These T cell receptor beta chains were read from a single sample in a study of control samples from healthy donors and cancer patients. Assay used: immunoSEQ multiplex PCR; TCRdb lists only in-frame clones, some missing. The data hold 390,000 or so clones, with roughly 90% observed a single time. The source material was PBMCs. These receptors all stem from a man aged 35 to 55 with head and neck cancer. The CDR3 runs from the conserved cysteine through the conserved F or W. The D gene is left open where the match is weak. Size is omitted from some rows. Given values are once, few, many or a class for expanded clones.

clone size,V gene,D gene,J gene,CDR3 DNA,CDR3 protein
NA,TRBV10-2,TRBD2,TRBJ2-1,TGCGCCAGCAGCCAGGGACTAACAGTACATGGTGAGCAGTTCTTC,CASSQGLTVHGEQFF
once,TRBV25-1,NA,TRBJ1-1,TGTGCCAGCGGGGGGGAGCCCATGAACACTGAAGCTTTCTTT,CASGGEPMNTEAFF
NA,TRBV7-2,NA,TRBJ2-7,TGTGCCAGCAGCTTAGCGGTGGGGGCCACAGGGCGACAGTACTTC,CASSLAVGATGRQYF
NA,TRBV4-2,TRBD2,TRBJ2-7,TGTGCCAGCAGCCAAGTTTGGCGTACGACGGGGGGGAACTACGAGCAGTACTTC,CASSQVWRTTGGNYEQYF
NA,TRBV7-2,NA,TRBJ1-3,TGTGCCAGCAGCTTAAGTGCTGGCGCCTGGGGAAACACCATATATTTT,CASSLSAGAWGNTIYF
NA,TRBV5-5,TRBD1,TRBJ2-7,TGTGCCAGCAGCTCAGACAGGGCCTACGAGCAGTACTTC,CASSSDRAYEQYF
NA,TRBV6-2/TRBV6-3,NA,TRBJ1-1,TGTGCCAGCAGTTACCTGGGGACAAAGAACACTGAAGCTTTCTTT,CASSYLGTKNTEAFF
NA,TRBV5-4,TRBD2,TRBJ2-1,TGTGCCAGCAGCCCGGGAGGCCAGGCGTACAATGAGCAGTTCTTC,CASSPGGQAYNEQFF
NA,TRBV28,TRBD1,TRBJ2-7,TGTGCCAGCAGTTTCCAGGGGTCGGGACAGGTGGGTGGCCGGGACGAGCAGTACTTC,CASSFQGSGQVGGRDEQYF
NA,TRBV15,TRBD1,TRBJ1-5,TGTGCCACTCAACAGGGGGGCAATCAGCCCCAGCATTTT,CATQQGGNQPQHF
NA,TRBV27,NA,TRBJ2-7,TGTGCCAGCAGTTCACTATACGAGCAGTACTTC,CASSSLYEQYF
NA,TRBV28,NA,TRBJ2-1,TGTGCCAGCAGACACCCGGGACAAGGGGGCAATGAGCAGTTCTTC,CASRHPGQGGNEQFF
NA,TRBV2,TRBD1,TRBJ2-7,TGTGCCAGCAGTGAAGACAGGGGCGTATTCGAGCAGTACTTC,CASSEDRGVFEQYF
once,TRBV28,NA,TRBJ1-1,TGTGCCAGCAGTTCCCCCCGAAAGGGGCGGGAAGCTTTCTTT,CASSSPRKGREAFF
once,TRBV28,TRBD2,TRBJ2-3,TGTGCCAGCAGTTTAGGGGGCGGGAGGGCCACCACTTATACTAGCACAGATACGCAGTATTTT,CASSLGGGRATTYTSTDTQYF
NA,TRBV5-1,TRBD1,TRBJ2-2,TGCGCCAGCAGCATACGGACAGGGAATGACGGGGAGCTGTTTTTT,CASSIRTGNDGELFF
NA,TRBV5-3,TRBD2,TRBJ2-1,TGTGCCAGAAGCCCCAGGGGACTAGCGGGGCTCAACAGCTCCTACAATGAGCAGTTCTTC,CARSPRGLAGLNSSYNEQFF
NA,TRBV10-2,NA,TRBJ2-5,TGCGCCAGCAGTGGAATACGGGACTCCAAAGAGACCCAGTACTTC,CASSGIRDSKETQYF
few,TRBV5-6,NA,TRBJ2-1,TGTGCCAGCAGTGCCGCGGTGGGGGTAACCTACAATGAGCAGTTCTTC,CASSAAVGVTYNEQFF
NA,TRBV6-2/TRBV6-3,NA,TRBJ2-7,TGTGCCAGCAGTTACTTAGGGGCCTACGAGCAGTACTTC,CASSYLGAYEQYF
few,TRBV2,NA,TRBJ2-2,TGTGCCAGCAGTGAAAGGGTGGACACCGGGGAGCTGTTTTTT,CASSERVDTGELFF
NA,TRBV11-2,NA,TRBJ2-7,TGTGCCAGCAGCTTTTCGGGGTACGAGCAGTACTTC,CASSFSGYEQYF
NA,TRBV19,NA,TRBJ1-5,TGTGCCAGTAGTATAGCGGGCAGACCGAGGAGCAATCAGCCCCAGCATTTT,CASSIAGRPRSNQPQHF
NA,TRBV5-1,NA,TRBJ2-7,TGCGCCAGCAGCTTGGGAGTCAACTACGAGCAGTACTTC,CASSLGVNYEQYF
once,TRBV19,TRBD1,TRBJ1-5,TGTGCCAGTAGTATTGATTATCCCGGGACAGCGAACGGCAATCAGCCCCAGCATTTT,CASSIDYPGTANGNQPQHF
NA,TRBV7-3,NA,TRBJ1-2,TGTGCCAGCAGCTTAACTTTCGACGCTGCGGGCTACACCTTC,CASSLTFDAAGYTF
NA,TRBV7-3,NA,TRBJ2-7,TGTGCCAGCAGCTTCGGGCCCGCCTACGAGCAGTACTTC,CASSFGPAYEQYF
NA,TRBV18,NA,TRBJ1-4,TGTGCCAGCTCACCAGACGGCTCAACTAATGAAAAACTGTTTTTT,CASSPDGSTNEKLFF
NA,TRBV19,NA,TRBJ1-1,TGTGCCAGTACCTTTAACGGGGACACTGAAGCTTTCTTT,CASTFNGDTEAFF
NA,TRBV12-5,NA,TRBJ2-7,TGTGCTAGTGGTTTGGTACTAAGCGGAGGACAGTGGTCCTACGAGCAGTACTTC,CASGLVLSGGQWSYEQYF
NA,TRBV24-1,NA,TRBJ1-2,TGTGCCACCAGTGAGGGACGGCCGGGGGATGGCTACACCTTC,CATSEGRPGDGYTF
NA,TRBV11-3,NA,TRBJ2-1,TGTGCCAGCAGCCCCGGAGATTACAATGAGCAGTTCTTC,CASSPGDYNEQFF
NA,TRBV7-2,NA,TRBJ1-4,TGTGCCAGCAGACCCGTAGGGGGGAATGAAAAACTGTTTTTT,CASRPVGGNEKLFF
NA,TRBV11-2,TRBD1,TRBJ1-1,TGTGCCAGCAGGCAATACAGGGGGCTTTCTGAAGCTTTCTTT,CASRQYRGLSEAFF
few,TRBV7-3,NA,TRBJ2-1,TGTGCCAGCAGCCTCGCCCCGAACAATGAGCAGTTCTTC,CASSLAPNNEQFF
NA,TRBV2,NA,TRBJ2-7,TGTGCCAGCAGTGACTCGCGGGGTCTTGCCTACGAGCAGTACTTC,CASSDSRGLAYEQYF
NA,TRBV19,TRBD2,TRBJ2-1,TGTGCCAGTAGTATTAGTTTTCAGCGGGGGGGATATGTTGAGCAGTTCTTC,CASSISFQRGGYVEQFF
NA,TRBV28,NA,TRBJ2-1,TGTGCCAGCAGTTTCCCTAGCCTCAATGAGCAGTTCTTC,CASSFPSLNEQFF
NA,TRBV19,NA,TRBJ2-3,TGTGCCAGTAGTATAGATCGGGGGTTGGGAGATACGCAGTATTTT,CASSIDRGLGDTQYF
NA,TRBV18,NA,TRBJ2-5,TGTGCCAGCTCACACGAAGTCATACGGGGCCAAGAGACCCAGTACTTC,CASSHEVIRGQETQYF